Listed below are T cell receptor beta chains from one sample, sequenced in a study of blood T cells in healthy people across ages. TCRdb used MiXCR to reprocess the 5' RACE reads, holding one entry per CDR3 protein. This table holds about 580,000 distinct CDR3 sequences, around 48% found once. Sequenced material: blood. Receptors were obtained from a man at least 80 years old in good health. Each CDR3 is given with its conserved first and last residue. A D gene is named only where the DNA matches it firmly. The size of a clone is reported for some rows only, either as once, few or many, or as a class for expanded clones.

cdr3_nt	cdr3_aa	d_call	clone_size	v_call	j_call
TGTGCCACCAGCAGAGAGAGGGTATTGAATGAAAAACTGTTTTTT	CATSRERVLNEKLFF	-	few	TRBV15	TRBJ1-4
TGCAGTGCTAGGGTTGAACAGACGTCCACGCAGTACTTC	CSARVEQTSTQYF	-	-	TRBV20-1	TRBJ2-5
TGTGCCAGCAGCTTAGCGTTAGACAATGAGCAGTTCTTC	CASSLALDNEQFF	-	few	TRBV7-9	TRBJ2-1
TGCAGCGTTGCCGAGGGGCTAGCCAAAAACATTCAGTACTTC	CSVAEGLAKNIQYF	-	few	TRBV29-1	TRBJ2-4
TGCAGTGTTTCGGACGGGACCTACGAGCAGTACTTC	CSVSDGTYEQYF	-	-	TRBV20-1	TRBJ2-7
TGTGCTAGTGATTCGGGATACGGCACAGATACGCAGTATTTT	CASDSGYGTDTQYF	-	-	TRBV12-5	TRBJ2-3
TGTGCCAGCAGCCAAGATCGAATGGAAAGATCCCGGTACTTC	CASSQDRMERSRYF	-	-	TRBV3-1	TRBJ2-5
TGCGCCAGCAGCGCGGGACAGGGGCTGGGAGAGACCCAGTACTTC	CASSAGQGLGETQYF	TRBD1	-	TRBV11-2	TRBJ2-5
TGTGCCAGCTTACCGGACAGGGGACCCACAGATACGCAGTATTTT	CASLPDRGPTDTQYF	TRBD1	-	TRBV12-3/TRBV12-4	TRBJ2-3
TGCGCCAGCAGCCAAGATCTGCCGGTTGTTATAGGGGCCACAGATACGCAGTATTTT	CASSQDLPVVIGATDTQYF	-	-	TRBV4-1	TRBJ2-3
TGCGCCAGCAGCTTGGGCATGGAACCCCTCCACTTT	CASSLGMEPLHF	-	-	TRBV5-1	TRBJ1-6
TGTGCCAGCAGAGTGACTAGCGGGAAAGAGACCCAGTACTTC	CASRVTSGKETQYF	TRBD2	few	TRBV6-6	TRBJ2-5
TGTGCCAGCAGCTTAGAAGGACCCGTAACAGATACGCAGTATTTT	CASSLEGPVTDTQYF	-	-	TRBV7-2	TRBJ2-3
TGTGCCAGCAGTTACTCGAGACTTTACTACAATGAGCAGTTCTTC	CASSYSRLYYNEQFF	-	-	TRBV6-2/TRBV6-3	TRBJ2-1
TGTGCCAGCAGTTACTTGCAAGAGACCCAGTACTTC	CASSYLQETQYF	-	many	TRBV6-6	TRBJ2-5
TGCAGTGCTAGTCGCCAGTACACAGATACGCAGTATTTT	CSASRQYTDTQYF	-	-	TRBV20-1	TRBJ2-3
TGCAGTGCTAGGAGGGGAACCATGAACACTGAAGCTTTCTTT	CSARRGTMNTEAFF	-	-	TRBV20-1	TRBJ1-1
TGTGCCAGCAGTCTCGTCGTGGGGGACACTGAAGCTTTCTTT	CASSLVVGDTEAFF	-	-	TRBV27	TRBJ1-1
TGTGCCAGCGCCGGGGACATCTCCTACGAGCAGTACTTC	CASAGDISYEQYF	-	few	TRBV12-3/TRBV12-4	TRBJ2-7
TGTGCCAGCAGCCCTCTAGACAGTAGTTACACTGAAGCTTTCTTT	CASSPLDSSYTEAFF	-	-	TRBV14	TRBJ1-1
TGCAGCGCTAAACCGGGACAGGGGTCAGGTGAGCAGTTCTTC	CSAKPGQGSGEQFF	TRBD1	once	TRBV29-1	TRBJ2-1
TGTGCCAGCAGACCGACAGGGCAGATACTCAATGAGCAGTTCTTC	CASRPTGQILNEQFF	TRBD1	few	TRBV6-2/TRBV6-3	TRBJ2-1
TGTGCCAGCACCAAGGACACCAACTACGAGCAGTACTTC	CASTKDTNYEQYF	-	few	TRBV5-6	TRBJ2-7
TGTGCCAGCATCCCCAGGGGCCGGGATGGAGATACGCAGTATTTT	CASIPRGRDGDTQYF	-	many	TRBV6-6	TRBJ2-3